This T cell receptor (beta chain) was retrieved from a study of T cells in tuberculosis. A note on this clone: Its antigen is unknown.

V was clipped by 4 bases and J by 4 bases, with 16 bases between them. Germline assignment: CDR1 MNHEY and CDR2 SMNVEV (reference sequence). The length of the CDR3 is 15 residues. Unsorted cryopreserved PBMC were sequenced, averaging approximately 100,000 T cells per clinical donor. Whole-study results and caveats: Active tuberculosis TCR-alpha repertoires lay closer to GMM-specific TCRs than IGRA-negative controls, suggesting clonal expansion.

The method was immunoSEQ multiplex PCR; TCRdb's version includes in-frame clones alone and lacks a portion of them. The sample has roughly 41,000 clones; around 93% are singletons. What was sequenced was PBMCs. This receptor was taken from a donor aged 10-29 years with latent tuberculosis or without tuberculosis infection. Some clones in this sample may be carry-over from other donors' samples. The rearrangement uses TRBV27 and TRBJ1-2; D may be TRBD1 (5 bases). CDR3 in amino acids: CASSSYLRGGYGYTF. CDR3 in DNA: TGTGCCAGCAGTTCCTACCTGAGGGGAGGCTATGGCTACACCTTC.